The 21 T cell receptor beta chains below come from one sample, sequenced in a study of human CD8 memory T cell subsets. Production of TCR beta libraries used UMI-labeled 5' RACE as the method. Reprocessing the 5' RACE reads, TCRdb reports a single entry for every CDR3 protein and omits DNA. The table gives several thousand distinct CDR3 sequences; the top ten clones make up roughly 25% of it. Input material: CD8+ T cells from PBMCs. These receptors were taken from a human donor in good health.

The rearrangement links TRBV5-6 to TRBJ2-7; TCRdb's D gene call, TRBD1, goes unchecked for lack of DNA. The V gene's germline CDR1 is SGHDT and CDR2 YYEEEE. The CDR3 loop spans 16 amino acids. The chain's CDR3 is CASSPPTGSGTYEQYF.

The chain recombines TRBV7-9 with TRBJ2-7. Germline values: CDR1 SEHNR, CDR2 FQNEAQ (reference sequence). There are 13 residues in the CDR3. CDR3 residues: CASNPGAAYEQYF.

The rearrangement joins TRBV15 to TRBJ2-7; TCRdb lists TRBD1, though no DNA is available to test this call. Germline CDR1 is LNHNV and CDR2 is YYDKDF (reference sequence). This CDR3 contains 15 residues. The CDR3 is CATSRYPPGDYEQYF.

The chain combines TRBV10-2 with TRBJ2-2. The CDR3 is 12 amino acids. Germline-derived CDR1 and CDR2 are WSHSY and SAAADI. The CDR3 loop is CASRVGTGELFF.

The rearrangement uses TRBV20-1 and TRBJ2-7. Germline CDR1 DFQATT, CDR2 SNEGSKA (reference sequence). This CDR3 has 13 amino acids. The CDR3: CSARDFGSYEQYF.

The chain has TRBV29-1 and TRBJ2-1; TCRdb's assignment of TRBD1 cannot be checked, as there is no DNA. The CDR3 sequence is 11 residues long. The germline gives CDR1 SQVTM, CDR2 ANQGSEA. The CDR3 sequence: CSVEDWDREFF.

The V and J genes are TRBV7-9 and TRBJ2-7; TCRdb outputs TRBD1, but without DNA this stays unchecked. The CDR3 sequence is 14 residues long. Germline CDR1 is SEHNR and CDR2 is FQNEAQ (reference sequence). The CDR3 is CASSLLSKTYEQYF.

CDR3 protein: CSASPYSAPSSYNEQFF. The J gene is TRBJ2-1, the V gene TRBV20-1; lacking DNA, the TRBD1 call made by TCRdb goes unchecked. This CDR3 region has 17 residues. Germline assignment: CDR1 DFQATT and CDR2 SNEGSKA (reference sequence).

In terms of frequency, this clonotype is large. This rearrangement joins TRBV25-1 to TRBJ1-1. This CDR3 region has 14 residues. The germline V gene has CDR1 MGHDK and CDR2 SYGVNS. This CDR3 is CASSEGYGNTEAFF.

This clonotype ranks as large in terms of frequency. V is TRBV7-2 and J is TRBJ2-7. Germline V gene data show CDR1 as SGHTA and CDR2 as FQGNSA. The CDR3 spans 14 residues. The CDR3 here is CASSLGPGTYEQYF.

V usage is TRBV28 and J usage is TRBJ2-7; TCRdb's D call, TRBD2, is unchecked because there is no DNA. CDR1 is MDHEN and CDR2 is SYDVKM in the germline V gene. The CDR3 spans 17 residues. The chain's CDR3 is CASSLFGLAGISYEQYF. The whole variable domain, filled in from reference TRBV28 and TRBJ2-7, reads DVKVTQSSRYLVKRTGEKVFLECVQDMDHENMFWYRQDPGLGLRLIYFSYDVKMKEKGDIPEGYSVSREKKERFSLILESASTNQTSMYLCASSLFGLAGISYEQYFGPGTRLTVT.

This clonotype is called medium-sized (0.01 to 0.1%) based on its frequency. The chain combines TRBV28 with TRBJ2-3; no DNA is available, so the TRBD1 call from TCRdb remains unchecked. The germline V gene encodes CDR1 MDHEN and CDR2 SYDVKM. The CDR3 contains 17 residues. The CDR3 loop reads CASSTDRERAHTDTQYF. Supplemented by reference TRBV28 and TRBJ2-3, the full variable domain reads DVKVTQSSRYLVKRTGEKVFLECVQDMDHENMFWYRQDPGLGLRLIYFSYDVKMKEKGDIPEGYSVSREKKERFSLILESASTNQTSMYLCASSTDRERAHTDTQYFGPGTRLTVL.

The CDR3 here is CASCGSSGVLNEQFF. This rearrangement joins TRBV19 to TRBJ2-1; the D call of TRBD2 rests on TCRdb alone, since no DNA is present to check it. Looked up from germline, CDR1 is LNHDA and CDR2 is SQIVND (reference sequence). The CDR3 has 15 residues.

V and J are TRBV6-6 and TRBJ2-1; absent DNA, TCRdb's TRBD2 call cannot be checked. The germline CDR1 and CDR2 sequences are MNHNY and SVGAGI (reference sequence). The CDR3 totals 14 residues. CDR3 amino acids: CASSSTSVYNEQFF.

By frequency, this clonotype registers medium-sized. The chain employs TRBV10-2 and TRBJ2-3. Germline V gene sequence: CDR1 WSHSY, CDR2 SAAADI. CDR3 length: 15 amino acids. The CDR3 sequence: CASSQETRRTDTQYF.

The gene calls are TRBV28 and TRBJ2-1; absent DNA, TCRdb's TRBD1 call cannot be checked. Germline lookup yields CDR1 MDHEN and CDR2 SYDVKM. The CDR3 is 14 amino acids. The CDR3 spells CASSQTQEATEQFF.

This clonotype is medium-sized by frequency. The CDR3: CASSFPGIPSPEQFF. V is TRBV5-1 and J is TRBJ2-1; TCRdb indicates TRBD1, and absent DNA this call remains unverified. CDR1 is SGHRS and CDR2 is YFSETQ in the germline V gene. The CDR3 is made up of 15 amino acids.

The chain combines TRBV9 with TRBJ2-1; TCRdb's assignment of TRBD1 cannot be checked, as there is no DNA. Germline CDR1 and CDR2: SGDLS and YYNGEE. This CDR3 region has 16 residues. CDR3 region: CASSVEGDLSYNEQFF.

The rearrangement joins TRBV27 to TRBJ2-5; TCRdb selects TRBD1, and the lack of DNA leaves this call unchecked. Germline V gene sequence: CDR1 MNHEY, CDR2 SMNVEV (reference sequence). The CDR3 sequence is 13 residues long. This chain's CDR3 is CASRAPMRETQYF.

This clonotype is classed as medium-sized by frequency. The chain has TRBV12-3 or TRBV12-4 and TRBJ2-7. The CDR3 is 13 residues long. The CDR3 sequence: CASSFSGKYEQYF.

Considering frequency, this clonotype is medium-sized (0.01 to 0.1%). The chain combines TRBV29-1 with TRBJ2-1; there is no DNA to check the TCRdb D call of TRBD1. Germline V gives CDR1 SQVTM, CDR2 ANQGSEA. The CDR3 runs 16 residues. The CDR3 is CSVVTMGLGLSPGQFF.